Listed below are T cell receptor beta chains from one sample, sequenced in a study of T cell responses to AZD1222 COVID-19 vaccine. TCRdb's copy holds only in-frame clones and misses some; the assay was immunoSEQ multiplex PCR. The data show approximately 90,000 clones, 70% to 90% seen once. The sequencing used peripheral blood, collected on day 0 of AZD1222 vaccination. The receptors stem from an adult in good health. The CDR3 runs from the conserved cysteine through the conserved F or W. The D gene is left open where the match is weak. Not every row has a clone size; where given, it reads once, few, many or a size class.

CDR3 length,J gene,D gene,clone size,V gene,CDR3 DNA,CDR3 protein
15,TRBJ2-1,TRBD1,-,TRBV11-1,TGTGCCAGCAGCTCAGACAGGGGGCTCTACAATGAGCAGTTCTTC,CASSSDRGLYNEQFF
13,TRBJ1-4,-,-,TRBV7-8,TGTGCCAGCAGCTTAGGTGGGGCCTTAGGACTGTTTTTT,CASSLGGALGLFF
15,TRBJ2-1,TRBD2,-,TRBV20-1,TGCAGTGCTAGTGGCGGGACTATAATGCACAATGAGCAGTTCTTC,CSASGGTIMHNEQFF
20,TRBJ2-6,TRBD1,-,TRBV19,TGTGCCAGTAGTATTGGGGGTGCAGGACAGGGATTCTCTGGGGCCAACGTCCTGACTTTC,CASSIGGAGQGFSGANVLTF
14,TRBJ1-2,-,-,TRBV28,TGTGCCAGCAGGCCCCCAGGGGCGGTCTATGGCTACACCTTC,CASRPPGAVYGYTF
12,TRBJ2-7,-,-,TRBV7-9,TGTGCCAGCAGCTTAGCGGCCTACGAGCAGTACTTC,CASSLAAYEQYF
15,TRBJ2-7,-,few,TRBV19,TGTGCCAGTAGTACGCCGGGAAAAAAAACCTACGAGCAGTACTTC,CASSTPGKKTYEQYF
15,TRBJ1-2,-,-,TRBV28,TGTGCCAGCAGTTTACCCCTCGGGTTTGGCTATGGCTACACCTTC,CASSLPLGFGYGYTF
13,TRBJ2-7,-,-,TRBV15,TGTGCCACCAGCCCCAGGGTTGCCTACGAGCAGTACTTC,CATSPRVAYEQYF
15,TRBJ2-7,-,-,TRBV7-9,TGTGCCAGCAGCCCCGGGGCAGAGAGCTCCTACGAGCAGTACTTC,CASSPGAESSYEQYF
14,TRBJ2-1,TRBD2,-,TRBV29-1,TGCAGCGTTTCTAGACTAGCGGGGCCCATGGAGCAGTTCTTC,CSVSRLAGPMEQFF